The 14 T cell receptor beta chains given below trace back to one sample, sequenced in a study of control samples from healthy donors and cancer patients. TCRdb's table, derived via immunoSEQ multiplex PCR, lists solely in-frame clones and lacks some. The sample has approximately 140,000 clones; more than 90% are singletons. Sequenced input: blood. Source of these receptors: a man aged 30 to 39 in good health.

The V gene is TRBV5-6, the J gene TRBJ1-2; unclear D gene. V gave up 4 bases and J gave up 4 bases, with 20 bases separating them. CDR3 length: 16 residues. Germline CDR1 SGHDT, CDR2 YYEEEE. Here the CDR3 DNA reads TGTGCCAGCAGCAGAAAGGACGGCCATCGATTCTATGGCTACACCTTC. This encodes CASSRKDGHRFYGYTF.

The chain joins TRBV13 to TRBJ2-2; D perhaps matches TRBD1 (6 bases). V lost 0 bases and J 6 bases, leaving 11 bases between the germline ends. Germline V gives CDR1 PRHDT, CDR2 FYEKMQ (reference sequence). The CDR3 covers 15 residues. In nucleotides, the CDR3 is TGTGCCAGCAGCTTAGGGCCAGGGGCTTCCGGGGAGCTGTTTTTT. Translated: CASSLGPGASGELFF.

This clone was counted once. The CDR3: CASSRYGPIATKGNEQFF. In DNA, the CDR3 is TGTGCCAGTAGCCGATACGGACCTATAGCAACGAAGGGCAATGAGCAGTTCTTC. The chain links TRBV19 to TRBJ2-1; D remains ambiguous. V was trimmed by 6 bases and J by 6 bases, leaving 27 bases between them. This CDR3 has 18 residues. Germline V gene sequence: CDR1 LNHDA, CDR2 SQIVND (reference sequence).

V gene TRBV13 combines with J gene TRBJ2-7; perhaps TRBD2 as D (5 bases). CDR1 is PRHDT and CDR2 is FYEKMQ in the germline V gene (reference sequence). Trimming removed 2 bases at V and 7 bases at J, with 12 bases between. The CDR3 extends over 13 amino acids. The CDR3 region is CASSLTRAGEQYF. The DNA of the CDR3 is TGTGCCAGCAGCTTAACTAGGGCAGGAGAGCAGTACTTC. The full variable domain, rest sourced from reference TRBV13 and TRBJ2-7, is AAGVIQSPRHLIKEKRETATLKCYPIPRHDTVYWYQQGPGQDPQFLISFYEKMQSDKGSIPDRFSAQQFSDYHSELNMSSLELGDSALYFCASSLTRAGEQYFGPGTRLTVT.

The rearrangement uses TRBV4-2 and TRBJ2-7, with 10 bases that match TRBD2. V shed 2 bases, J shed 5 bases, and the junction held 12 bases outside the gene matches. The CDR3 runs 17 residues. In germline, CDR1 is LGHNA, CDR2 YNFKEQ. CDR3 DNA: TGTGCCAGCAGCCAAAATCACCTAGCGGGAGCTTTAGACGAGCAGTACTTC. Translated, it gives CASSQNHLAGALDEQYF.

The V gene is TRBV30, the J gene TRBJ2-3, with a weak D call TRBD2 (5 bases). Germline V gene lookup returns CDR1 GTSNPN and CDR2 SVGIG (reference sequence). Trimming removed 7 bases at V and 1 base at J, with 12 bases between. The CDR3 loop spans 13 amino acids. CDR3 sequence reads: CAFLAAGTDTQYF. CDR3 nucleotides: TGTGCCTTCCTAGCAGCAGGCACAGATACGCAGTATTTT.

The chain recombines TRBV5-4 with TRBJ2-7; D might be TRBD1 (5 bases). Trimming removed 4 bases from V and 4 bases from J, with 18 bases in between. This CDR3 is built from 15 residues. Germline assignment: CDR1 SGHNT and CDR2 YYREEE (reference sequence). As DNA, the CDR3 is TGTGCCAGCAGCCCCGACAGATCTAAGATTTACGAGCAGTACTTC. Amino acid sequence: CASSPDRSKIYEQYF.

The J gene is TRBJ1-5, the V gene TRBV6-5, with TRBD1 as a possible D gene (5 bases). V lost 6 bases to trimming and J lost 0 bases, with 9 bases between them. The CDR3 is made up of 14 amino acids. Germline CDR1 is MNHEY and CDR2 is SVGAGI. In nucleotides, the CDR3 is TGTGCCAGCAGCCAGGGAAATAGCAATCAGCCCCAGCATTTT. Its translation is CASSQGNSNQPQHF.

The rearrangement links TRBV19 to TRBJ1-2, with D unclear. Germline lookup yields CDR1 LNHDA and CDR2 SQIVND (reference sequence). The V and J ends lost 7 bases and 7 bases respectively, with 16 bases between them. This CDR3 comprises 13 residues. DNA for the CDR3: TGTGCCAGTATCGGGGAGGATTCGGTTGGCTACACCTTC. Translation: CASIGEDSVGYTF. Together with reference TRBV19 and TRBJ1-2, the CDR3 gives the full variable domain: DGGITQSPKYLFRKEGQNVTLSCEQNLNHDAMYWYRQDPGQGLRLIYYSQIVNDFQKGDIAEGYSVSREKKESFPLTVTSAQKNPTAFYLCASIGEDSVGYTFGSGTRLTVV.

The V call is TRBV19, the J call TRBJ1-1, with D hard to call. Germline V lookup: CDR1 LNHDA, CDR2 SQIVND (reference sequence). Trimming removed 6 bases from V and 5 bases from J, with 13 bases in between. CDR3 length: 13 amino acids. The CDR3 reads CASRDLLGTEAFF. The CDR3 region has the DNA TGTGCCAGTAGAGACCTCTTGGGGACTGAAGCTTTCTTT.

This clone was seen only a few times. The chain joins TRBV25-1 to TRBJ2-1; 7 bases agree with TRBD1. V lost 4 bases, J lost 4 bases, and 10 bases stayed unmatched. The CDR3 totals 16 residues. CDR1 and CDR2 from the germline V gene are MGHDK and SYGVNS. The CDR3 loop reads CASSGQGKSFYNEQFF. CDR3 DNA: TGTGCCAGCAGTGGACAGGGAAAATCCTTTTACAATGAGCAGTTCTTC.

The chain has TRBV28 and TRBJ1-5; D is perhaps TRBD1 (6 bases). The CDR3 loop spans 13 amino acids. V lost 11 bases to trimming and J lost 1 base, with 12 bases between them. CDR1 is MDHEN and CDR2 is SYDVKM in the germline V gene. This CDR3 reads CAANRDSNQPQHF. In DNA, the CDR3 is TGTGCCGCGAACAGGGACAGCAATCAGCCCCAGCATTTT.

This chain uses TRBV19 with TRBJ1-1, with D unclear. Germline V gives CDR1 LNHDA, CDR2 SQIVND (reference sequence). This CDR3 is built from 13 residues. V lost 3 bases to trimming and J lost 4 bases, with 9 bases between them. Here the CDR3 reads CASSIKPITEAFF. The CDR3 bases are TGTGCCAGTAGTATTAAACCGATCACTGAAGCTTTCTTT.

CDR3 in amino acids: CASSLGVNLAGNTIYF. As DNA, the CDR3 is TGTGCCAGCAGCTTAGGAGTGAATTTAGCTGGAAACACCATATATTTT. The V call is TRBV7-8, the J call TRBJ1-3; no clear D. This CDR3 is built from 16 residues. Germline loops: CDR1 SGHVS, CDR2 FQNEAQ. V was shortened by 1 base and J by 2 bases, with 12 bases between the two germline ends.